This T cell receptor beta chain was recorded in a study of regulatory T cells in long-lasting Graves disease (dated by TCRdb to the early 2020s). Context from the whole study: In the newly diagnosed Graves' disease group, patients had been taking antithyroid drugs for less than 3 months. A total of around 35 samples underwent TCR sequencing, from roughly 13 patients with persistent Graves' disease and 20 or so patients with newly diagnosed Graves' disease. Patients with persistent Graves' disease were compared with patients with newly diagnosed Graves' disease using TCR sequencing and RNA sequencing of peripheral blood. The study took place in China and was registered as a clinical trial.

The table lists this clonotype with a few counts. Its binding antigen is unknown. No base qualities exist here, and no much larger clone lies one base off it. The CDR3 has 15 amino acids, counting the end cysteine and phenylalanine. The only DNA kept is the CDR3, 45 bases in frame from the first base. The germline V and J ends show losses of 1 base and 2 bases respectively, and no gene match explains 3 bases of the junction. The germline V gene yields SGHAT for CDR1 and FQNNGV for CDR2. The method was multiplex PCR. Data came from an Illumina HiSeq 4000. iRepertoire HTBI primers and Arm-PCR amplification of CDR3 regions were used to construct TCR beta libraries. PCR products were gel purified before sequencing. The authors processed their data as follows. Across samples, about 64 TRBV and roughly 13 TRBJ segments were identified and used for gene usage analysis of CDR3 amino acid clonotypes. COPE and FqMerger were used to merge the filtered high-quality paired reads into contigs. BLAST was used to align contigs to the IMGT TRBV, TRBD and TRBJ reference genes, and CDR3 was defined following IMGT. Any clonotype with a frequency above 0.1% was classified as a highly expanded clone. Shannon entropy served as the measure of repertoire diversity, while the Gini coefficient captured V-J evenness. A clonotype was considered public if more than one individual shared it. TCRdb applied fastp at Q25 and MiXCR to the public reads, then kept only in-frame beta chains. Rows matching on CDR3 protein sequence are summarized as one entry with the most common DNA and genes. It is TCRdb's table, rather than the study itself, that gives the V and J calls and clone size. This sample has approximately 540,000 distinct CDR3 sequences in its table, and approximately 12% of those were observed once. The ten largest clones take up more than 8% of the sample.

The time point label for this specimen denotes: newly diagnosed GD, antithyroid drugs for less than 3 months. For both TCR sequencing and RNA sequencing, RNA was extracted from PBMCs in TRIzol. Graves' disease was diagnosed according to American Thyroid Association guidelines. The patients came from an endocrinology department in Xi'an, China. Each patient gave about 8.1 milliliters of peripheral blood, collected in an EDTA anticoagulant tube. Ficoll Paque Plus density gradient separation was used to isolate PBMCs, and no further T cell sorting was done. RNA quality was checked with an Agilent 2100 Bioanalyzer and agarose gel, and concentration with a NanoDrop 2000. Paper-wide results and their limitations: A larger number of public clonotypes was shared among persistent patients (approximately 3,000) than among newly diagnosed patients (roughly 980). Peripheral blood alone was examined, since thyroid tissue, which constituted the primary lesion, could not be accessed. Lower TCR Shannon entropy and fewer highly expanded clones were observed in persistent Graves' disease patients than in newly diagnosed patients, which suggested clonal expansion. The authors noted that the small sample size was a limitation that may lower accuracy. Sequencing and analysis were limited to the TCR beta chain. TRBV28, TRBJ1-2 and TRBJ2-5 were preferentially used in persistent disease, while TRBV20-1 and TRBJ2-1 were favored in newly diagnosed disease.

The data were also submitted as part of a second study, on T cells in Graves' hyperthyroidism and ophthalmopathy. Looking at the second paper: Stable Graves' hyperthyroidism was defined as the absence of progression to ophthalmopathy over 18 months of follow-up. The hyperthyroidism patients were between 18 and 65 years old and newly diagnosed, with a disease duration of less than 2 months. Any patient with an uncontrolled infection, another autoimmune disease, pregnancy or lactation was excluded. Diagnoses relied on clinical symptoms, serum thyroxine and TRAb, thyroid ultrasound and orbital computed tomography. A first-round RT-PCR of the TCR CDR3 used the HTBI primer set with the Qiagen OneStep RT-PCR kit. Most expanded thyroid clonotypes (frequency above 0.001) were also found in blood, which suggests that blood repertoires may mirror thyroid immune responses. A 13 V-J signature model separated ophthalmopathy from stable hyperthyroidism, with 87.88% sensitivity and around 84% specificity in cross-validation and 80%/75% in testing. During validation, the model predicted progression to ophthalmopathy a median of about 5.9 months ahead of onset, with more than 60% sensitivity and around 72% specificity. TCR V-J signatures able to tell the groups apart were searched for in a discovery cohort of 90 to 100 patients, of whom roughly 42 had Graves' ophthalmopathy and about 55 had stable Graves' hyperthyroidism. Whether ophthalmopathy could be predicted prospectively was tested in an independent validation cohort made up of roughly 20 hyperthyroidism patients plus 17 patients who later progressed to ophthalmopathy. For training and testing, the 100 or so patients in the discovery cohort were randomly divided in a 7:3 ratio. The study also compared thyroid tissue and blood T-cell repertoires from about six Graves' hyperthyroidism patients. After sampling, hyperthyroidism patients received methimazole starting at 30 mg daily, and ophthalmopathy patients received high-dose intravenous methylprednisolone. Libraries were constructed in a second round of multiplex PCR, after which size selection and purification were performed. Paired-end sequencing of the libraries was performed with 100 bp reads on an Illumina HiSeq2000. SOAPnuke was used to process the raw data, removing reads that contained adapters or uncalled bases, had a mean Phred below 15, or lacked an exact match to the constant primer or identifier. High-quality paired reads were merged with COPE v1.2.5, and unique nucleotide sequences were defined as clonotypes. MiTCR v1.1 was used to align the clonotypes against IMGT TRBV, TRBD and TRBJ reference segments. Analysis was restricted to V-J combinations with a frequency above 0.0001, which covered approximately 99% of repertoires. A TCS score was defined as the ratio of F50 (clonal expansion) to E x V (chaos), with BLOSUM62-based TCRdist applied between CDR3 peptides within each V-J. Welch's t-statistics and random forest reduced 500 to 550 V-J features to under 15, which were used in a naive Bayes classifier (R e1071). Sample size was not statistically predetermined, and blinding of investigators to group allocation was not performed. According to the paper, TCR Vbeta CDR3 sequencing was carried out on about 140 peripheral blood samples, which came from 40 to 45 ophthalmopathy, around 74 hyperthyroidism and some 17 progressor patients.

The rearrangement combines TRBV11-2 with TRBJ2-3, and TRBD2 matches 7 of the central bases. Source: peripheral blood mononuclear cells (PBMCs), taken at new diagnosis, from a patient treated with antithyroid drugs. The clonotype originates from a woman younger than 45 with Graves disease. Donor details come from another sample of the same person, matched by shared clones. In nucleotide form, the sequence is TGTGCCAGCAGCTTAGGGGGGGGGGTCACAGATACGCAGTATTTT. This yields the protein CASSLGGGVTDTQYF. The entire variable domain, with the stretches around the CDR3 drawn from the reference TRBV11-2 and TRBJ2-3 proteins, is EAGVAQSPRYKIIEKRQSVAFWCNPISGHATLYWYQQILGQGPKLLIQFQNNGVVDDSQLPKDRFSAERLKGVDSTLKIQPAKLEDSAVYLCASSLGGGVTDTQYFGPGTRLTVL.